These T cell receptor beta chains were read from a single sample in a study of breast tumors, draining lymph nodes, adjacent tissues. TCRdb re-derived calls from the multiplex PCR reads in MiXCR, one entry per CDR3 protein. The table records some 85,000 distinct CDR3 sequences, over 25% of them present only once. Sequencing input: axillary lymph node tissue. The receptors here all came from a female donor with breast cancer. Some clones in this sample may be carry-over from other donors' samples. CDR3s include the opening cysteine and the closing phenylalanine or tryptophan. A D gene is named only where the DNA matches it firmly. Only some rows state a clone size, as once, few, many or a class for expanded clones.

J gene: TRBJ2-3
clone size: many
V gene: TRBV7-9
D gene: NA
CDR3 protein: CASRESRGSSTDTQYF
CDR3 DNA: TGTGCCAGCAGGGAGTCCAGGGGATCTAGCACAGATACGCAGTATTTT

J gene: TRBJ1-1
clone size: NA
V gene: TRBV30
D gene: NA
CDR3 protein: CAWSHGMNTEAFF
CDR3 DNA: TGTGCCTGGAGTCACGGCATGAACACTGAAGCTTTCTTT

J gene: TRBJ1-4
clone size: NA
V gene: TRBV19
D gene: NA
CDR3 protein: CASSFTRQTYEKLFF
CDR3 DNA: TGTGCCAGTAGTTTTACAAGACAGACCTATGAAAAACTGTTTTTT

J gene: TRBJ2-4
clone size: many
V gene: TRBV30
D gene: NA
CDR3 protein: CAWSSGAAKNIQYF
CDR3 DNA: TGTGCCTGGAGCTCAGGGGCGGCCAAAAACATTCAGTACTTC

J gene: TRBJ2-2
clone size: NA
V gene: TRBV19
D gene: NA
CDR3 protein: CASTPDMRCRTGELFF
CDR3 DNA: TGCGCCAGTACCCCGGACATGCGGTGTCGCACCGGGGAGCTGTTTTTT

J gene: TRBJ2-7
clone size: NA
V gene: TRBV20-1
D gene: NA
CDR3 protein: CSAQKGDEQSF
CDR3 DNA: TGCAGTGCGCAAAAGGGGGACGAGCAGTCCTTC

J gene: TRBJ2-5
clone size: many
V gene: TRBV6-1
D gene: TRBD1
CDR3 protein: CASMRTGRETQYF
CDR3 DNA: TGTGCCAGCATGCGGACAGGCCGGGAGACCCAGTACTTC

J gene: TRBJ2-7
clone size: many
V gene: TRBV20-1
D gene: NA
CDR3 protein: CSGAVGGLVGQYF
CDR3 DNA: TGCAGTGGGGCGGTTGGGGGCCTGGTCGGGCAGTACTTC

J gene: TRBJ1-5
clone size: many
V gene: TRBV2
D gene: NA
CDR3 protein: CASRADRGHQPQHF
CDR3 DNA: TGTGCCAGCAGGGCAGACAGAGGCCATCAGCCCCAGCATTTT

J gene: TRBJ2-5
clone size: NA
V gene: TRBV2
D gene: NA
CDR3 protein: CASSEWGLPLLARLWQETQYF
CDR3 DNA: TGTGCCAGCAGTGAATGGGGCCTTCCTCTCTTGGCCCGTTTGTGGCAAGAGACCCAGTACTTC

J gene: TRBJ1-2
clone size: once
V gene: TRBV19
D gene: TRBD1
CDR3 protein: CASRTGVGYGYTF
CDR3 DNA: TGTGCCAGCCGGACAGGGGTGGGCTATGGCTACACCTTC

J gene: TRBJ2-5
clone size: few
V gene: TRBV6-5
D gene: NA
CDR3 protein: CASTHARETQYF
CDR3 DNA: TGTGCCAGCACCCACGCTCGGGAGACCCAGTACTTC

J gene: TRBJ1-5
clone size: NA
V gene: TRBV6-2/TRBV6-3
D gene: NA
CDR3 protein: CASSHSRQDKLNQPQHF
CDR3 DNA: TGTGCCAGCAGTCACTCTCGACAGGACAAGTTAAATCAGCCCCAGCATTTT

J gene: TRBJ2-1
clone size: many
V gene: TRBV7-9
D gene: NA
CDR3 protein: CASSPSWELDNEQFF
CDR3 DNA: TGTGCCAGCAGTCCTTCGTGGGAGCTCGACAATGAGCAGTTCTTC

J gene: TRBJ1-3
clone size: many
V gene: TRBV20-1
D gene: NA
CDR3 protein: CSARPGDGSSGNTIYF
CDR3 DNA: TGCAGTGCTAGACCTGGGGACGGTAGCTCTGGAAACACCATATATTTT

J gene: TRBJ1-6
clone size: many
V gene: TRBV14
D gene: NA
CDR3 protein: CASSQRGLDNSPLHF
CDR3 DNA: TGTGCCAGCAGCCAAAGGGGCCTAGATAATTCACCCCTCCACTTT

J gene: TRBJ1-1
clone size: NA
V gene: TRBV11-2
D gene: NA
CDR3 protein: CASSLDPGTEAFF
CDR3 DNA: TGTGCCAGCAGCTTAGATCCTGGAACTGAAGCTTTCTTT

J gene: TRBJ2-1
clone size: NA
V gene: TRBV4-2
D gene: TRBD2
CDR3 protein: CASSQPGLGPYEQFF
CDR3 DNA: TGTGCCAGCAGCCAACCGGGACTAGGTCCCTACGAGCAGTTCTTC

J gene: TRBJ1-6
clone size: NA
V gene: TRBV11-3
D gene: NA
CDR3 protein: CASSFYICSARIHGRWNSPLHF
CDR3 DNA: NA

J gene: TRBJ2-1
clone size: many
V gene: TRBV20-1
D gene: TRBD1
CDR3 protein: CSAHGGDRASNEQFF
CDR3 DNA: TGCAGTGCCCATGGGGGGGACAGGGCGTCCAATGAGCAGTTCTTC

J gene: TRBJ2-5
clone size: many
V gene: TRBV7-8
D gene: TRBD1
CDR3 protein: CASSLYDRGQETQYF
CDR3 DNA: TGTGCCAGCAGCTTATACGACAGGGGCCAAGAGACCCAGTACTTC

J gene: TRBJ2-3
clone size: many
V gene: TRBV20-1
D gene: TRBD2
CDR3 protein: CSARDLWEGSTDTQYF
CDR3 DNA: TGCAGTGCTAGAGATTTGTGGGAGGGAAGCACAGATACGCAGTATTTT

J gene: TRBJ2-3
clone size: NA
V gene: TRBV20-1
D gene: TRBD2
CDR3 protein: CSAVAGGLGDTQYF
CDR3 DNA: TGCAGTGCTGTAGCGGGAGGCCTTGGAGATACGCAGTATTTT

J gene: TRBJ2-5
clone size: NA
V gene: TRBV10-1
D gene: TRBD2
CDR3 protein: CAKGSSGRAGQGTQCF
CDR3 DNA: TGCGCCAAGGGGTCTAGCGGGAGGGCGGGCCAAGGGACCCAGTGCTTC

J gene: TRBJ2-5
clone size: many
V gene: TRBV19
D gene: TRBD1
CDR3 protein: CAGDRVSGQETQYF
CDR3 DNA: TGTGCCGGGGACAGGGTATCGGGCCAAGAGACCCAGTACTTC

J gene: TRBJ2-3
clone size: NA
V gene: TRBV7-2
D gene: TRBD2
CDR3 protein: CASSPLWSSGSTRRTQYF
CDR3 DNA: TGTGCCAGCAGCCCACTCTGGTCCAGCGGGAGTACCCGGAGGACGCAGTATTTT

J gene: TRBJ2-1
clone size: NA
V gene: TRBV20-1
D gene: NA
CDR3 protein: CSAKDSRLPSYNEQFF
CDR3 DNA: TGCAGTGCCAAGGACAGCCGCCTCCCCTCCTACAATGAGCAGTTCTTC

J gene: TRBJ2-1
clone size: once
V gene: TRBV5-1
D gene: NA
CDR3 protein: CASSLEVYNEQFF
CDR3 DNA: TGCGCCAGCAGCTTGGAAGTTTACAATGAGCAGTTCTTC

J gene: TRBJ2-7
clone size: many
V gene: TRBV20-1
D gene: NA
CDR3 protein: CSARDSAGQYF
CDR3 DNA: TGCAGTGCTAGAGATTCCGCAGGGCAGTACTTC

J gene: TRBJ2-5
clone size: many
V gene: TRBV7-2
D gene: TRBD2
CDR3 protein: CASSLRPGLAGSFQETQYF
CDR3 DNA: TGTGCCAGCAGTCTCAGGCCGGGACTAGCGGGGTCATTCCAAGAGACCCAGTACTTC

J gene: TRBJ2-2
clone size: many
V gene: TRBV6-5
D gene: TRBD2
CDR3 protein: CASSLTSGVTGELFF
CDR3 DNA: TGTGCCAGCAGTTTAACTAGCGGGGTCACCGGGGAGCTGTTTTTT

J gene: TRBJ2-1
clone size: NA
V gene: TRBV6-5
D gene: NA
CDR3 protein: CASSFAVSSYNEQFF
CDR3 DNA: TGTGCCAGCAGTTTCGCAGTGAGCTCCTACAATGAGCAGTTCTTC

J gene: TRBJ2-3
clone size: many
V gene: TRBV9
D gene: TRBD2
CDR3 protein: CASSAGLAGITDTQYF
CDR3 DNA: TGTGCCAGCAGCGCGGGACTAGCGGGGATCACAGATACGCAGTATTTT

J gene: TRBJ2-7
clone size: once
V gene: TRBV9
D gene: TRBD1
CDR3 protein: CASSVAGQGREQYF
CDR3 DNA: TGTGCCAGCAGCGTAGCCGGACAGGGACGCGAGCAGTACTTC

J gene: TRBJ1-5
clone size: many
V gene: TRBV4-3
D gene: NA
CDR3 protein: CASSQDRYSNQPQHF
CDR3 DNA: TGCGCCAGCAGCCAAGACAGATATAGCAATCAGCCCCAGCATTTT

J gene: TRBJ2-1
clone size: NA
V gene: TRBV7-2
D gene: NA
CDR3 protein: CASSSERGLLSYNEQFF
CDR3 DNA: TGTGCCAGCAGCTCCGAGCGTGGGCTCCTCTCCTACAATGAGCAGTTCTTC

J gene: TRBJ2-7
clone size: many
V gene: TRBV5-6
D gene: TRBD1
CDR3 protein: CASSLAGFGTALYPTNEQYF
CDR3 DNA: TGTGCCAGCAGCTTGGCCGGGTTTGGGACAGCTCTCTACCCAACGAACGAGCAGTACTTC

J gene: TRBJ2-2
clone size: many
V gene: TRBV5-1
D gene: NA
CDR3 protein: CASSLARNTGELFF
CDR3 DNA: TGCGCCAGCAGCTTGGCCCGGAACACCGGGGAGCTGTTTTTT

J gene: TRBJ2-7
clone size: many
V gene: TRBV7-2
D gene: NA
CDR3 protein: CASSLFQGPYEQYF
CDR3 DNA: TGTGCCAGCAGCTTATTTCAGGGGCCCTACGAGCAGTACTTC

J gene: TRBJ2-2
clone size: NA
V gene: TRBV6-5
D gene: NA
CDR3 protein: CASSYFLNTGELFF
CDR3 DNA: TGTGCCAGCAGTTACTTCCTGAACACCGGGGAGCTGTTTTTT

J gene: TRBJ1-4
clone size: many
V gene: TRBV4-1
D gene: NA
CDR3 protein: CASSPKEGEKLFF
CDR3 DNA: TGCGCCAGCAGCCCCAAGGAGGGAGAAAAACTGTTTTTT

J gene: TRBJ1-2
clone size: many
V gene: TRBV5-4
D gene: NA
CDR3 protein: CASSPGAHGYTF
CDR3 DNA: TGTGCCAGCAGCCCGGGAGCCCATGGCTACACCTTC

J gene: TRBJ1-6
clone size: NA
V gene: TRBV9
D gene: NA
CDR3 protein: CASSVGPAHNSPPHF
CDR3 DNA: TGTGCCAGCAGCGTGGGCCCTGCGCATAATTCACCCCCCCACTTT

J gene: TRBJ2-7
clone size: medium-sized
V gene: TRBV2
D gene: TRBD2
CDR3 protein: CASGAGSEQYF
CDR3 DNA: TGTGCCAGCGGAGCGGGAAGCGAGCAGTACTTC